These 16 T cell receptor beta chains originate from one sample sequenced in a study of T-cell reconstitution after alpha-beta-depleted transplantation in children. The TCRbeta library was prepared with unique molecular identifiers. TCRdb fed the PCR reads into MiXCR, producing one record per CDR3 protein. The data hold 600,000 to 700,000 distinct CDR3 sequences, with roughly 17% observed a single time. The specimen was PBMCs from the stem cell graft donor, collected from the stem cell graft. These receptors were taken from a human donor who donated a stem cell graft to a child with acute myeloid leukemia.

This clonotype was counted many times. V usage is TRBV20-1 and J usage is TRBJ2-7, with no clear D. This CDR3 comprises 11 residues. Germline V gives CDR1 DFQATT, CDR2 SNEGSKA (reference sequence). Trimming stripped 3 bases from V and 5 bases from J, with 8 bases between. CDR3 nucleotide sequence: TGCAGTGCTAGTTTAGTCAACGAGCAGTACTTC. This translates into CSASLVNEQYF.

The chain combines TRBV7-2 with TRBJ2-2; D may correspond to TRBD1 or TRBD2 (6 bases each). The CDR3 runs 14 residues. CDR1 and CDR2 from the germline V gene are SGHTA and FQGNSA. Trimming stripped 8 bases from V and 9 bases from J, with 19 bases between. Here the CDR3 DNA reads TGTGCCAGCCAACAGGGTGGGGGGTTTCGGGAGCTGTTTTTT. Amino acids: CASQQGGGFRELFF.

The chain is built from TRBV28 and TRBJ1-3; weak D call: TRBD1 (6 bases). The CDR3 has 15 residues. Per germline, CDR1 MDHEN and CDR2 SYDVKM. V lost 3 bases, J lost 4 bases, and 13 bases lay in between. As DNA, the CDR3 is TGTGCCAGCAGTTTGCCAACAGGGCTCGGAAACACCATATATTTT. Protein product: CASSLPTGLGNTIYF.

This clonotype turned up a few times. This chain links TRBV12-3 or TRBV12-4 with TRBJ2-7; TRBD1 matches at 8 bases. V trimming: 0 bases; J trimming: 11 bases; junction bases outside the gene matches: 9. This CDR3 has 14 amino acids. The DNA of the CDR3 is TGTGCCAGCAGTTTAGCGGGCCAGGGGGCGGAGAAGTACTTC. Amino acids: CASSLAGQGAEKYF.

The V gene is TRBV7-9, the J gene TRBJ2-5, with D perhaps given as TRBD1 or TRBD2 (5 bases each). The CDR3 length is 15 residues. V was pared by 4 bases and J by 5 bases, with 17 bases between. The germline gives CDR1 SEHNR, CDR2 FQNEAQ (reference sequence). CDR3 in DNA: TGTGCCAGCAGCTCGGACTGGGGCAAGCCGGAGACCCAGTACTTC. Translation gives CASSSDWGKPETQYF.

This clonotype was observed many times. The chain employs TRBV29-1 and TRBJ2-7; TRBD1 agrees at 7 bases. The CDR3 is 16 amino acids. V shed 3 bases, J shed 3 bases, and the junction held 14 bases outside the gene matches. Per the germline V gene, CDR1 is SQVTM and CDR2 is ANQGSEA. In nucleotides, the CDR3 is TGCAGCGTTGAGGGGTCAACGACAGGGAAACTCTACGAGCAGTACTTC. Its protein is CSVEGSTTGKLYEQYF.

This clonotype came up a few times. The chain uses TRBV20-1 and TRBJ2-3; D not certain. The CDR3 has 15 residues. Trimming left V 5 bases short and J 1 base short, with 16 bases between. Germline CDR1 reads DFQATT; CDR2 reads SNEGSKA (reference sequence). The CDR3 is CSAPLDPAGTDTQYF. The CDR3 region has the DNA TGCAGTGCTCCCTTGGACCCGGCTGGCACAGATACGCAGTATTTT.

This clonotype was counted at least ten times. This chain connects TRBV20-1 to TRBJ2-1; the match to TRBD1 covers 7 bases. The CDR3 contains 14 residues. From germline, CDR1 is DFQATT and CDR2 SNEGSKA (reference sequence). The trim removed 4 bases at V and 4 bases at J, leaving 7 bases unmatched. The CDR3 here is CSANRGWWYNEQFF. In DNA form, the CDR3 reads TGCAGTGCTAACAGGGGATGGTGGTACAATGAGCAGTTCTTC.

The genes are TRBV25-1 and TRBJ2-1; D is perhaps TRBD1 or TRBD2 (5 bases each). The CDR3 consists of 17 residues. Germline V gene lookup returns CDR1 MGHDK and CDR2 SYGVNS. With 6 bases removed from V and 2 bases from J, the gap between germline ends came to 20 bases. CDR3 amino acids: CASSVLGVWGTYNEQFF. In DNA form, the CDR3 reads TGTGCCAGCAGCGTCCTGGGGGTGTGGGGAACCTACAATGAGCAGTTCTTC.

V usage is TRBV7-2 and J usage is TRBJ2-2, with a tentative D call TRBD2 (7 bases). Per the germline V gene, CDR1 is SGHTA and CDR2 is FQGNSA. V shed 6 bases and J shed 3 bases, with 17 bases lying between them. The CDR3 sequence is 16 residues long. DNA of the CDR3: TGTGCCAGCAGGGAACAGGGAGGGACCCACACCGGGGAGCTGTTTTTT. Translating it yields CASREQGGTHTGELFF.

The table lists this clonotype with a few counts. The chain is built from TRBV20-1 and TRBJ1-5, with D possibly TRBD1 on 6 matching bases. V was trimmed by 4 bases and J by 2 bases, leaving 12 bases between them. Germline lookup yields CDR1 DFQATT and CDR2 SNEGSKA (reference sequence). The CDR3 sequence is 14 residues long. The CDR3 loop is CSAIQGGGNQPQHF. CDR3 bases: TGCAGTGCTATACAGGGAGGAGGCAATCAGCCCCAGCATTTT.

Many counts were recorded for this clonotype. This chain uses TRBV20-1 with TRBJ2-5, with 8 positions matching TRBD2. The germline CDR1 and CDR2 sequences are DFQATT and SNEGSKA (reference sequence). V lost 6 bases to trimming and J lost 4 bases; unmatched junction nucleotides: 19. The CDR3 extends over 17 amino acids. CDR3 DNA sequence: TGCAGTGCCGCCGGGACTAGGCCTTGGGGGTTGGGAGAGACCCAGTACTTC. Protein sequence: CSAAGTRPWGLGETQYF.

This clonotype was seen ten or more times. V and J are TRBV24-1 and TRBJ2-1; the D gene is possibly TRBD2 (5 bases). Germline values: CDR1 KGHDR, CDR2 SFDVKD. Trimming pared 3 bases from V and 2 bases from J, leaving 13 bases between. The CDR3 is made up of 16 amino acids. DNA for the CDR3: TGTGCCACCAGTGATCCCGGACTGAGTACCTACAATGAGCAGTTCTTC. It yields the protein CATSDPGLSTYNEQFF.

This clonotype has a handful of counts. The chain links TRBV4-1 to TRBJ2-1; D might be TRBD2 (5 bases). V shed 8 bases and J shed 0 bases, with 14 bases lying between them. From germline, CDR1 is MGHRA and CDR2 YSYEKL. The CDR3 extends over 15 amino acids. CDR3 loop: CASRTDKSSYNEQFF. CDR3 nucleotide sequence: TGCGCCAGCCGGACTGATAAGAGCTCCTACAATGAGCAGTTCTTC.

This clonotype was counted at least ten times. V and J are TRBV20-1 and TRBJ2-1, with 7 nucleotides matching TRBD1. Germline V gene lookup returns CDR1 DFQATT and CDR2 SNEGSKA (reference sequence). CDR3 length: 15 residues. With 7 bases clipped from V and 2 bases from J, the junction kept 11 bases outside the gene matches. In DNA, the CDR3 is TGCAGTGTCCCGGCGCCAGGGGGACCCTACAATGAGCAGTTCTTC. This codes for CSVPAPGGPYNEQFF.

This clonotype was detected only a few times. The V and J genes are TRBV28 and TRBJ1-5; D not resolved. CDR3 length: 11 amino acids. Germline-derived CDR1 and CDR2 are MDHEN and SYDVKM. CDR3 coding DNA: TGTGCTACTGCCGGAAATCAGCCCCAGCATTTT. Its translation is CATAGNQPQHF.